The 29 T cell receptor beta chains below come from one sample, sequenced in a study of Graves' ophthalmopathy and Graves' hyperthyroidism (dated by TCRdb to between 2018 and 2020). TCRdb records Illumina HiSeq 2000 as the sequencer. For repertoire sequencing, the TCR beta CDR3 regions were amplified from RNA transcripts. The first round was an RT-PCR using HTBI primers with the Qiagen OneStep RT-PCR kit, and this first round was followed by a second-round multiplex PCR, then size selection and purification. Using fastp trimming at Q25 and MiXCR clonotype assembly, TCRdb reanalyzed the public sequencing data and kept in-frame beta chains. Rows matching on CDR3 protein sequence are summarized as one entry with the most common DNA and genes. The sample table lists approximately 500,000 distinct CDR3 sequences, about 15% of them with a count of one. In total, the top ten clones hold about 10% of the sample.

Sequenced material: blood. These receptor sequences come from a woman in her thirties with Graves' ophthalmopathy. Donor details come from another sample of the same person, matched by shared clones.

Many counts were recorded for this clonotype. The rearrangement links TRBV28 to TRBJ2-7; 13 bases are shared with TRBD2. J was trimmed by 2 bases and V by 6 bases; bases with no gene match: 1. The CDR3 length is 14 residues. Looked up from germline, CDR1 is MDHEN and CDR2 is SYDVKM. The CDR3 DNA sequence: TGTGCCAGCAGACTAGCGGGAGGGACCTACGAGCAGTACTTC. Translating it yields CASRLAGGTYEQYF.

J is TRBJ2-5 and V is TRBV10-3, with D tentatively TRBD1 (5 bases). Looked up from germline, CDR1 is ENHRY and CDR2 is SYGVKD. The CDR3 is 14 residues long. V shed 4 bases and J shed 2 bases, with 11 bases lying between them. DNA of the CDR3: TGTGCCATCAGTGGGGGCAGAATACAAGAGACCCAGTACTTC. Its translation is CAISGGRIQETQYF.

This clonotype was recorded many times. J is TRBJ2-4 and V is TRBV6-5, with a weak D call TRBD1 (6 bases). Germline CDR1 and CDR2: MNHEY and SVGAGI. The V end was cut by 4 bases, the J end by 7 bases, with 17 bases between. The CDR3 totals 15 residues. The CDR3 loop reads CASSLAGQLRNIQYF. CDR3 bases: TGTGCCAGCAGTTTAGCTGGACAGCTTAGGAACATTCAGTACTTC.

This clonotype has a count of ten or more. The chain employs TRBV7-9 and TRBJ1-2, with D unresolved. Deletions cut 11 bases from V and 1 base from J, with 11 bases between. Germline CDR1 and CDR2: SEHNR and FQNEAQ (reference sequence). The CDR3 runs 12 residues. CDR3 nucleotides: TGTGCCGGGTCACAAGTTAACTATGGCTACACCTTC. As protein: CAGSQVNYGYTF.

This clonotype was detected ten times or more. The CDR3 spells CARREPRGETQYF. Here the CDR3 DNA reads TGTGCCAGACGGGAGCCCCGAGGAGAGACCCAGTACTTC. This chain links TRBV6-1 with TRBJ2-5; D is possibly TRBD2 (6 bases). CDR1 and CDR2 (germline): MNHNS, SASEGT. CDR3 size: 13 residues. V lost 9 bases, J lost 4 bases, and 15 bases lay in between.

On this clonotype itself: Being one base from a much bigger clone, this may be a read error. The J gene is TRBJ2-5, the V gene TRBV27, with D possibly matching TRBD2 (6 bases). The germline V gene has CDR1 MNHEY and CDR2 SMNVEV (reference sequence). There are 17 residues in the CDR3. V lost 7 bases, J lost 1 base, and 22 bases lay in between. The CDR3 spells CASTDGTRPPTQETQYF. The CDR3 bases are TGTGCCAGCACTGATGGGACTCGGCCCCCTACCCAAGAGACCCAGTACTTC.

This clonotype occurred a few times. The junction differs from germline at one of its ends, possibly a read error. The chain couples TRBV7-2 to TRBJ2-4; 8 positions match TRBD2. In germline, CDR1 is SGHTA, CDR2 FQGNSA. The CDR3 extends over 16 amino acids. CDR3 residues: CASSWGASGSLDIKYF. In DNA, the CDR3 is TGTGCCAGCAGCTGGGGGGCGAGCGGGAGTCTGGACATTAAGTACTTC.

This clonotype was detected ten times or more. The rearrangement uses TRBV6-5 and TRBJ1-2, with 8 bases identical to TRBD1. V shed 4 bases and J 8 bases; nucleotides not matched to a gene: 12. Per germline, CDR1 MNHEY and CDR2 SVGAGI. The CDR3 is made up of 15 amino acids. Here the CDR3 reads CASSFSGGGVRGYTF. The CDR3 bases are TGTGCCAGCAGTTTCTCAGGGGGCGGAGTGAGGGGCTACACCTTC.

With regard to this clonotype: No conserved phenylalanine or tryptophan is present at the end of the CDR3, so a read error is the likely explanation. The rearrangement uses TRBV6-1 and TRBJ1-2; D is unresolved. The germline V gene encodes CDR1 MNHNS and CDR2 SASEGT. The CDR3 extends over 14 amino acids. Deletions cut 3 bases from V and 3 bases from J, with 11 bases between. The CDR3 reads CASSDLPEDYGYTY. The CDR3 coding sequence is TGTGCCAGCAGTGATCTTCCAGAAGACTATGGCTACACCTAC.

This clonotype was counted many times. J is TRBJ1-1 and V is TRBV19; no clear D. This CDR3 comprises 12 residues. Germline CDR1 reads LNHDA; CDR2 reads SQIVND (reference sequence). The V end lost 11 bases, the J end lost 3 bases, and 13 bases lay between the germline ends. CDR3 sequence (DNA): TGTGCCTCAACCAGGCGGGACACTGAAGCTTTCTTT. Amino acid sequence: CASTRRDTEAFF.

On this clonotype: A much larger clone lies one base from this, so it may be a read error. J is TRBJ2-7 and V is TRBV4-2, with 7 bases matching TRBD1. CDR1 and CDR2 (germline): LGHNA, YNFKEQ. CDR3 length: 16 amino acids. CDR3 sequence reads: CASGQEVGDRAYEQYF. CDR3 sequence (DNA): TGTGCCAGCGGCCAAGAGGTTGGAGACAGGGCCTACGAGCAGTACTTC.

This clonotype was counted ten times or more. The genes are TRBV5-1 and TRBJ1-5; D remains unclear. The CDR3 length is 14 residues. Trimming cost V 4 bases and J 5 bases, with 13 bases left between them. Germline lookup yields CDR1 SGHRS and CDR2 YFSETQ. The CDR3 is CASSPGPGDQPQHF. The DNA for the CDR3 is TGCGCCAGCAGCCCGGGCCCTGGAGATCAGCCCCAGCATTTT. Drawing the rest from reference TRBV5-1 and TRBJ1-5, the complete variable domain is KAGVTQTPRYLIKTRGQQVTLSCSPISGHRSVSWYQQTPGQGLQFLFEYFSETQRNKGNFPGRFSGRQFSNSRSEMNVSTLELGDSALYLCASSPGPGDQPQHFGDGTRLSIL.

V and J are TRBV11-2 and TRBJ1-6; 9 positions agree with TRBD1. Germline loops: CDR1 SGHAT, CDR2 FQNNGV. The CDR3 consists of 20 residues. V was clipped by 4 bases and J by 1 base; unmatched bases: 14. The chain's CDR3 is CASSSLWGDRGGSYNSPLHF. As DNA, the CDR3 is TGTGCCAGCAGCTCCCTTTGGGGAGACAGGGGGGGTTCCTATAATTCACCCCTCCACTTT.

This clonotype occurred many times. The chain is built from TRBV5-5 and TRBJ1-6, with D hard to call. V was pared by 4 bases and J by 10 bases, with 12 bases between. Per germline, CDR1 SGHKS and CDR2 YYEKEE (reference sequence). The CDR3 spans 13 residues. DNA for the CDR3: TGTGCCAGCAGCCCCTGGCCGGGGTCACCCCTCCACTTT. Its protein is CASSPWPGSPLHF. Complete variable domain (other parts from reference TRBV5-5 and TRBJ1-6): DAGVTQSPTHLIKTRGQQVTLRCSPISGHKSVSWYQQVLGQGPQFIFQYYEKEERGRGNFPDRFSARQFPNYSSELNVNALLLGDSALYLCASSPWPGSPLHFGNGTRLTVT.

This clonotype came up many times. J is TRBJ2-5 and V is TRBV11-2; TRBD1 aligns across 9 bases. Germline values: CDR1 SGHAT, CDR2 FQNNGV. Unmatched junction bases numbered 2, after V lost 5 bases and J lost 4 bases. This CDR3 is 13 amino acids long. Here the CDR3 reads CASSGDRVETQYF. The CDR3 region has the DNA TGTGCCAGCAGCGGGGACAGGGTAGAGACCCAGTACTTC. Combining the CDR3 with reference TRBV11-2 and TRBJ2-5 gives the whole variable domain EAGVAQSPRYKIIEKRQSVAFWCNPISGHATLYWYQQILGQGPKLLIQFQNNGVVDDSQLPKDRFSAERLKGVDSTLKIQPAKLEDSAVYLCASSGDRVETQYFGPGTRLLVL.

This clonotype was observed at least ten times. The gene calls are TRBV6-1 and TRBJ1-3, with 7 bases aligning to TRBD1. Germline CDR1 and CDR2: MNHNS and SASEGT. The CDR3 spans 14 residues. V lost 5 bases and J lost 3; bases outside the gene matches: 4. The CDR3 spells CASSPGTVGNTIYF. The CDR3 region has the DNA TGTGCCAGCAGTCCCGGGACAGTTGGAAACACCATATATTTT.

In its sample, this clonotype was seen many times. This sequence joins TRBV28 and TRBJ1-3, with 8 bases that match TRBD1. CDR1 and CDR2 from the germline V gene are MDHEN and SYDVKM. The trim removed 3 bases at V and 3 bases at J, leaving 7 bases unmatched. The CDR3 totals 16 residues. This CDR3 reads CASSFRSGQGGNTIYF. The CDR3 bases are TGTGCCAGCAGTTTTCGTTCCGGACAGGGTGGAAACACCATATATTTT.

This clonotype was counted at least ten times. V is TRBV5-6 and J is TRBJ1-6, with 7 positions matching TRBD1. The CDR3 is 14 residues long. Trimming cost V 3 bases and J 8 bases; bases outside gene matches: 5. Germline CDR1 SGHDT, CDR2 YYEEEE. The DNA for the CDR3 is TGTGCCAGCAGCTCCGGGACAGTACATTCACCCCTCCACTTT. It codes for CASSSGTVHSPLHF.

Many counts were recorded for this clonotype. This sequence joins TRBV20-1 and TRBJ1-1; 7 positions agree with TRBD1. V lost 3 bases to trimming and J lost 3 bases; unmatched junction nucleotides: 4. The V gene's germline CDR1 is DFQATT and CDR2 SNEGSKA (reference sequence). The CDR3 sequence is 13 residues long. The CDR3 is CSARLDRDTEAFF. CDR3 sequence (DNA): TGCAGTGCTAGGCTAGACAGGGACACTGAAGCTTTCTTT.

The rearrangement links TRBV4-2 to TRBJ1-1; maybe TRBD1 (6 bases). The V end was cut by 0 bases, the J end by 4 bases, with 15 bases between. CDR3 length: 16 amino acids. Germline-derived CDR1 and CDR2 are LGHNA and YNFKEQ. CDR3 coding DNA: TGTGCCAGCAGCCAAGAACGGCGGGGGCCCGGCACTGAAGCTTTCTTT. Encoded protein: CASSQERRGPGTEAFF.

This clonotype was counted at least ten times. This chain connects TRBV7-8 to TRBJ1-3; D remains ambiguous. Germline lookup yields CDR1 SGHVS and CDR2 FQNEAQ. Trimming shortened V by 5 bases and J by 8 bases, and 13 bases separated the two germline ends. CDR3 length equals 13 residues. The CDR3 DNA reads TGTGCCAGCAGCCTTAGGGTCCCGGACACCATATATTTT. Translating gives CASSLRVPDTIYF.

This chain joins TRBV28 and TRBJ2-3; TRBD2 matches 7 bases. This CDR3 region has 16 residues. The germline CDR1 and CDR2 sequences are MDHEN and SYDVKM. Germline trimming cut 7 bases from V and 4 bases from J; bases unmatched to any gene: 14. The CDR3 sequence: CASNFTPGLGADTQYF. In nucleotides, the CDR3 is TGTGCCAGCAATTTTACCCCCGGACTAGGGGCAGATACGCAGTATTTT.

This clonotype was seen repeatedly, ten times or more. The chain links TRBV27 to TRBJ1-1, with a possible D match to TRBD1 (6 bases). V was cut by 3 bases and J by 0 bases, with 11 bases left in between. The CDR3 sequence is 15 residues long. Looked up from germline, CDR1 is MNHEY and CDR2 is SMNVEV (reference sequence). In DNA, the CDR3 is TGTGCCAGCAGTTTGGACAGCCCCGTGAACACTGAAGCTTTCTTT. Translated: CASSLDSPVNTEAFF.

The chain links TRBV29-1 to TRBJ1-2; D is undetermined. This CDR3 spans 10 amino acids. The germline V gene encodes CDR1 SQVTM and CDR2 ANQGSEA. Trimming removed 7 bases at V and 7 bases at J, with 10 bases between. In nucleotides, the CDR3 is TGCAGCGGATATGGATCTGGCTACACCTTC. Amino acid sequence: CSGYGSGYTF.

This clonotype was counted many times. This chain connects TRBV29-1 to TRBJ2-7; TRBD1 matches at 8 bases. Losses at the gene ends were 3 bases for V and 1 base for J; bases not matched to a gene: 5. Germline V gives CDR1 SQVTM, CDR2 ANQGSEA. The CDR3 spans 14 residues. The chain's CDR3 is CSVELGTGSYEQYF. The CDR3 region has the DNA TGCAGCGTTGAGCTGGGGACAGGATCCTACGAGCAGTACTTC.

At least ten counts were recorded for this clonotype. The chain uses TRBV30 and TRBJ1-1; D call uncertain. The CDR3 is made up of 14 amino acids. Germline assignment: CDR1 GTSNPN and CDR2 SVGIG (reference sequence). Deletions cut 0 bases from V and 1 base from J, with 9 bases between. The CDR3 sequence: CAWSVRQTNTEAFF. CDR3 bases: TGTGCCTGGAGTGTACGTCAGACGAACACTGAAGCTTTCTTT.

As for this clonotype: A much larger clone lies a single base off, so this may be a read error. No conserved phenylalanine or tryptophan is present at the end of the CDR3, so a read error is the likely explanation. This sequence joins TRBV5-6 and TRBJ1-2; D uncertain. The CDR3 has 12 residues. Trimming took 3 bases from V and 3 from J, leaving 6 bases between them. Germline lookup yields CDR1 SGHDT and CDR2 YYEEEE. In nucleotides, the CDR3 is TGTGCCAGCAGCTCGTTAGACTATGGCTACACCTCC. It specifies CASSSLDYGYTS.

V is TRBV11-2 and J is TRBJ2-2; no clear D. From germline, CDR1 is SGHAT and CDR2 FQNNGV. V was cut by 7 bases and J by 2 bases, with 11 bases left in between. The CDR3 is 14 amino acids. The CDR3 region is CASTTGINTGELFF. The DNA of the CDR3 is TGTGCCAGCACCACTGGGATCAACACCGGGGAGCTGTTTTTT.

The V and J genes are TRBV2 and TRBJ2-7, with 11 bases matching TRBD2. Looked up from germline, CDR1 is SNHLY and CDR2 is FYNNEI. The CDR3 contains 14 residues. V dropped 3 bases and J dropped 7; count of bases not matched to a gene: 5. The CDR3 spells CASSDGLAGGEQYV. The CDR3 nucleotides read TGTGCCAGCAGTGACGGACTAGCGGGTGGGGAGCAGTACGTC.